A selection of T cell receptor beta chains follows, all from one sample in a study of blood T cell repertoires in COVID-19. Produced via immunoSEQ multiplex PCR; TCRdb's table is partial and in-frame only. The sample comprises 300,000 to 400,000 clones, around 88% of which are singletons, and about 1.5% rests with the top ten. The specimen was peripheral blood. These receptors were taken from a woman in her twenties or thirties with COVID-19, enrolled during active disease. The CDR3 runs from the conserved cysteine through the conserved F or W. Each record gives: J gene, V gene, clone size, CDR3 protein. Size tells how often a clone was seen (once, few, many) or the class of an expanded clone, and some rows leave it out.

j_gene: TRBJ1-2
v_gene: TRBV19
abundance: -
CDR3aa: CASSPRTGDRYNYGYTF

j_gene: TRBJ2-1
v_gene: TRBV11-3
abundance: -
CDR3aa: CASSLGPGVYNEQFF

j_gene: TRBJ2-3
v_gene: TRBV5-1
abundance: -
CDR3aa: CASRGLAVGTDTQYF

j_gene: TRBJ2-1
v_gene: TRBV4-2
abundance: -
CDR3aa: CASSQDPSGGAYTYNEQFF

j_gene: TRBJ2-5
v_gene: TRBV5-6
abundance: -
CDR3aa: CASSPGASQGETQYF

j_gene: TRBJ2-2
v_gene: TRBV4-2
abundance: -
CDR3aa: CASTPGGSESGELFF

j_gene: TRBJ1-1
v_gene: TRBV5-1
abundance: few
CDR3aa: CASSGLQGHTEAFF

j_gene: TRBJ2-2
v_gene: TRBV18
abundance: -
CDR3aa: CASSRVTNTGELFF

j_gene: TRBJ1-1
v_gene: TRBV5-8
abundance: -
CDR3aa: CASSNPREQPLNTEAFF

j_gene: TRBJ2-3
v_gene: TRBV5-8
abundance: -
CDR3aa: CASSLPGLYTDTQYF

j_gene: TRBJ1-1
v_gene: TRBV4-1
abundance: -
CDR3aa: CASSLRWGGDTEAFF

j_gene: TRBJ2-1
v_gene: TRBV5-1
abundance: -
CDR3aa: CASSSQGVSRNEQFF

j_gene: TRBJ1-1
v_gene: TRBV29-1
abundance: few
CDR3aa: CSVGWTEGTEAFF

j_gene: TRBJ2-5
v_gene: TRBV2
abundance: -
CDR3aa: CATAARLREGAQYF

j_gene: TRBJ2-2
v_gene: TRBV12-3/TRBV12-4
abundance: -
CDR3aa: CASVRYAGELFF

j_gene: TRBJ1-3
v_gene: TRBV4-1
abundance: -
CDR3aa: CASSQFSEGAGNTIYF

j_gene: TRBJ2-3
v_gene: TRBV7-8
abundance: -
CDR3aa: CASSPGGVTVTDTQYF

j_gene: TRBJ2-3
v_gene: TRBV12-3/TRBV12-4
abundance: -
CDR3aa: CASSAGGTDTQYF

j_gene: TRBJ1-6
v_gene: TRBV28
abundance: once
CDR3aa: CASSQQALDSPLHF

j_gene: TRBJ1-2
v_gene: TRBV23-1
abundance: once
CDR3aa: CAILVGATNYGYTF

j_gene: TRBJ1-2
v_gene: TRBV9
abundance: -
CDR3aa: CASSRITGDGYTF

j_gene: TRBJ2-1
v_gene: TRBV9
abundance: once
CDR3aa: CASSARLFPREQFF

j_gene: TRBJ1-5
v_gene: TRBV4-1
abundance: -
CDR3aa: CASSQDPQGRQPQHF

j_gene: TRBJ1-5
v_gene: TRBV7-9
abundance: -
CDR3aa: CASSWDRGDQPQHF

j_gene: TRBJ2-1
v_gene: TRBV4-1
abundance: -
CDR3aa: CASSRETGQGAQYNEQFF

j_gene: TRBJ1-5
v_gene: TRBV6-5
abundance: -
CDR3aa: CASSYAGRGQPQHF

j_gene: TRBJ2-2
v_gene: TRBV4-3
abundance: -
CDR3aa: CASSRRLTNTGELFF

j_gene: TRBJ2-1
v_gene: TRBV4-2
abundance: -
CDR3aa: CASSQEGRTSGAREQFF

j_gene: TRBJ1-1
v_gene: TRBV4-1
abundance: -
CDR3aa: CASSQPGQGIMNTEAFF

j_gene: TRBJ2-3
v_gene: TRBV7-9
abundance: few
CDR3aa: CASSLVTGPSDTQYF

j_gene: TRBJ2-3
v_gene: TRBV12-3/TRBV12-4
abundance: once
CDR3aa: CASSLGQTQYF

j_gene: TRBJ2-1
v_gene: TRBV4-2
abundance: few
CDR3aa: CASRDRGAIDEQFF

j_gene: TRBJ1-2
v_gene: TRBV27
abundance: -
CDR3aa: CASSLFAGNYGYTF

j_gene: TRBJ1-5
v_gene: TRBV7-9
abundance: -
CDR3aa: CASSSFNQPQHF

j_gene: TRBJ2-7
v_gene: TRBV29-1
abundance: -
CDR3aa: CSVGDIYEQYF

j_gene: TRBJ2-1
v_gene: TRBV6-1
abundance: -
CDR3aa: CASSEASTGGYHEQFF

j_gene: TRBJ2-2
v_gene: TRBV29-1
abundance: once
CDR3aa: CSVEEGGTGTGELFF

j_gene: TRBJ1-4
v_gene: TRBV9
abundance: once
CDR3aa: CASSAYSTTNEKLFF

j_gene: TRBJ2-2
v_gene: TRBV7-7
abundance: -
CDR3aa: CASSQDIAPNTGELFF

j_gene: TRBJ2-7
v_gene: TRBV19
abundance: -
CDR3aa: CASSLSGTGYYEQYF